A single sample is the source of the 18 T cell receptor beta chains below, sequenced in a study of Ad26.COV2.S vaccination and SARS-CoV-2 variants (dated by TCRdb to the early 2020s). The treatment or condition label here, explained by the study, means: about 20 received Ad26.COV2.S at low or high dose, single or two shots; 5 received placebo; per-sample allocation not given. Repertoires of vaccine and placebo recipients were sequenced from samples collected on day 63 after the first injection. Library preparation used the immunoSEQ multiplex PCR assay. TCRdb limited this immuneACCESS table to in-frame rearrangements with V and J called. A share of clones is missing; checked studies link under half to unresolved V genes, and the rest is unexplained. Present in this sample are about 500,000 clones, 70% to 90% of which were seen just once. The top ten constitute 1.7% of the sample. The sample in question was peripheral blood, obtained in a trial of Ad26.COV2.S vaccine versus placebo. Receptors originate from a person aged 18 to 65 who received the Ad26.COV2.S COVID-19 vaccine or a placebo.

The gene calls are TRBV18 and TRBJ1-1, with a weak D call TRBD1 (6 bases). The CDR3 is 13 residues long. Germline CDR1 and CDR2: KGHSH and LQKENI. V was cut by 8 bases and J by 2 bases, with 12 bases left in between. As DNA, the CDR3 is TGTGCCAGCGGACAGCAAGCTAACACTGAAGCTTTCTTT. Its translation: CASGQQANTEAFF.

The chain is built from TRBV25-1 and TRBJ2-7, with a possible D match to TRBD1 (6 bases). The V end was cut by 9 bases, the J end by 2 bases, with 17 bases between. Germline lookup yields CDR1 MGHDK and CDR2 SYGVNS. The CDR3 runs to 14 residues. The CDR3 loop reads CARNREDGTYEQYF. Here the CDR3 DNA reads TGTGCCAGGAACAGGGAAGACGGGACCTACGAGCAGTACTTC.

Concerning this clone itself: Distinct nucleotide sequences in the sample also encode this CDR3. V and J are TRBV30 and TRBJ1-1; tentative D call: TRBD1 (5 bases). V dropped 3 bases and J dropped 1 base, with 9 bases sitting between them. This CDR3 has 13 residues. Germline V gene data show CDR1 as GTSNPN and CDR2 as SVGIG (reference sequence). CDR3: CAWSPGPNTEAFF. CDR3 bases: TGTGCCTGGAGCCCGGGACCGAACACTGAAGCTTTCTTT.

Turning to this clone: This sample includes further DNA sequences coding for the same CDR3. The rearrangement joins TRBV18 to TRBJ1-2; possible D gene TRBD1, 5 bases. The CDR3 has 13 amino acids. Deletions cut 3 bases from V and 3 bases from J, with 8 bases between. The germline CDR1 and CDR2 sequences are KGHSH and LQKENI. CDR3 residues: CASSPGGDYGYTF. CDR3 DNA: TGTGCCAGCTCACCGGGGGGGGACTATGGCTACACCTTC.

The chain has TRBV28 and TRBJ2-1, with 12 bases fitting TRBD2. The germline V gene encodes CDR1 MDHEN and CDR2 SYDVKM. The CDR3 is made up of 16 amino acids. J lost 4 bases, V lost 4 bases, and 5 bases had no gene match. The DNA of the CDR3 is TGTGCCAGCAGTTCCCCCCTAGCGGGAGGGTACAATGAGCAGTTCTTC. Residues: CASSSPLAGGYNEQFF. The variable domain in full, completed from reference TRBV28 and TRBJ2-1, reads DVKVTQSSRYLVKRTGEKVFLECVQDMDHENMFWYRQDPGLGLRLIYFSYDVKMKEKGDIPEGYSVSREKKERFSLILESASTNQTSMYLCASSSPLAGGYNEQFFGPGTRLTVL.

This clone was seen only once. The chain links TRBV4-2 to TRBJ2-1, with no clear D. CDR1 LGHNA and CDR2 YNFKEQ come from the germline V gene. The CDR3 is 13 amino acids. V lost 4 bases and J 8 bases, leaving 12 bases between the germline ends. CDR3 sequence (DNA): TGTGCCAGCAGCCCGACCTCTTCTGATGAGCAGTTCTTC. Residues: CASSPTSSDEQFF.

This rearrangement joins TRBV7-2 to TRBJ2-7; 7 bases match TRBD1. V shed 6 bases and J 4 bases; nucleotides not matched to a gene: 6. Germline CDR1 SGHTA, CDR2 FQGNSA. The CDR3 consists of 13 residues. The CDR3 reads CASRDRVAYEQYF. CDR3 DNA sequence: TGTGCCAGCAGAGACAGGGTGGCTTACGAGCAGTACTTC.

The chain couples TRBV10-2 to TRBJ2-1; 8 bases match TRBD1. V lost 6 bases and J lost 0; bases outside the gene matches: 7. This CDR3 has 16 amino acids. CDR1 is WSHSY and CDR2 is SAAADI in the germline V gene. The CDR3 loop reads CASRVDTGGSYNEQFF. In nucleotides, the CDR3 is TGCGCCAGCAGGGTAGATACAGGGGGCTCCTACAATGAGCAGTTCTTC.

This clone was observed a single time. The CDR3 DNA reads TGTGCCAGCACCCAGGGCCCCCTCGGAGATACGCAGTATTTT. This sequence encodes CASTQGPLGDTQYF. The chain uses TRBV9 and TRBJ2-3, with D maybe TRBD1 (5 bases). The CDR3 is 14 residues long. The V end was cut by 6 bases, the J end by 5 bases, with 16 bases between. CDR1 and CDR2 from the germline V gene are SGDLS and YYNGEE. The full variable domain, its missing parts supplied by reference TRBV9 and TRBJ2-3, is DSGVTQTPKHLITATGQRVTLRCSPRSGDLSVYWYQQSLDQGLQFLIQYYNGEERAKGNILERFSAQQFPDLHSELNLSSLELGDSALYFCASTQGPLGDTQYFGPGTRLTVL.

The chain carries TRBV6-1 and TRBJ1-1; D remains ambiguous. There are 15 residues in the CDR3. V lost 0 bases to trimming and J lost 5 bases, with 13 bases between them. Looked up from germline, CDR1 is MNHNS and CDR2 is SASEGT. CDR3 sequence reads: CASSEAGQVGTEAFF. The CDR3 nucleotides are TGTGCCAGCAGTGAAGCGGGTCAGGTTGGGACTGAAGCTTTCTTT.

The CDR3: CASSPRGLDYGYTF. The DNA for the CDR3 is TGTGCCAGCAGCCCGCGGGGGCTCGACTATGGCTACACCTTC. The chain employs TRBV14 and TRBJ1-2, with a tentative D call TRBD1 (6 bases). The length of the CDR3 is 14 residues. Germline-derived CDR1 and CDR2 are SGHDN and FVKESK. The V and J ends lost 4 bases and 3 bases respectively, with 12 bases between them.

The chain uses TRBV28 and TRBJ1-2; TRBD1 matches at 10 bases. Germline CDR1 reads MDHEN; CDR2 reads SYDVKM. CDR3 length equals 15 residues. Trimming removed 4 bases from V and 5 bases from J; junction bases left unmatched: 7. In DNA, the CDR3 is TGTGCCAGCAGTTCGTCCGGGACAGGGGTATATGGCTACACCTTC. Encoded protein: CASSSSGTGVYGYTF.

The rearrangement uses TRBV2 and TRBJ2-1; tentative D call: TRBD2 (7 bases). The V gene's germline CDR1 is SNHLY and CDR2 FYNNEI. Trimming removed 3 bases from V and 7 bases from J, with 16 bases in between. The CDR3 has 15 residues. This CDR3 reads CASSDVGGPGNEQFF. In nucleotides, the CDR3 is TGTGCCAGCAGTGACGTGGGGGGGCCTGGGAATGAGCAGTTCTTC. Supplemented by reference TRBV2 and TRBJ2-1, the full variable domain reads EPEVTQTPSHQVTQMGQEVILRCVPISNHLYFYWYRQILGQKVEFLVSFYNNEISEKSEIFDDQFSVERPDGSNFTLKIRSTKLEDSAMYFCASSDVGGPGNEQFFGPGTRLTVL.

With respect to this clone: This sequence may be a read error, since a much larger clone differs from it by one base. The genes are TRBV2 and TRBJ2-2; D is ambiguous. Germline CDR1 reads SNHLY; CDR2 reads FYNNEI. The CDR3 runs to 11 residues. V lost 3 bases and J lost 7, with 3 bases in between. CDR3 loop: CASSEVGELFF. The DNA for the CDR3 is TGTGCCAGCAGTGAGGTCGGGGAGCTGTTTTTT.

The chain recombines TRBV27 with TRBJ2-3; D is possibly TRBD2 (5 bases). Trimming left V 0 bases short and J 7 bases short, with 14 bases between. CDR1 is MNHEY and CDR2 is SMNVEV in the germline V gene (reference sequence). The CDR3 runs to 15 residues. The CDR3 loop reads CASSLSGSRANTQYF. CDR3 coding DNA: TGTGCCAGCAGTTTATCTGGGAGTCGGGCGAATACGCAGTATTTT.

The chain uses TRBV14 and TRBJ2-3; weak D call: TRBD2 (6 bases). CDR1 SGHDN and CDR2 FVKESK come from the germline V gene. This CDR3 is built from 16 residues. With 2 bases removed from V and 7 bases from J, the gap between germline ends came to 19 bases. Here the CDR3 reads CASSQYRSASDHTQYF. DNA of the CDR3: TGTGCCAGCAGCCAATACCGCTCGGCTAGCGATCATACGCAGTATTTT.

V gene TRBV28 combines with J gene TRBJ1-5; 10 bases line up with TRBD1. This CDR3 has 15 amino acids. Germline CDR1 MDHEN, CDR2 SYDVKM. V lost 3 bases to trimming and J lost 2 bases; unmatched junction nucleotides: 1. CDR3 bases: TGTGCCAGCAGTTTCGGGACAGGGGGCAATCAGCCCCAGCATTTT. Protein sequence: CASSFGTGGNQPQHF. Complete variable domain (other parts from reference TRBV28 and TRBJ1-5): DVKVTQSSRYLVKRTGEKVFLECVQDMDHENMFWYRQDPGLGLRLIYFSYDVKMKEKGDIPEGYSVSREKKERFSLILESASTNQTSMYLCASSFGTGGNQPQHFGDGTRLSIL.

The genes are TRBV7-9 and TRBJ1-5; 7 bases line up with TRBD1. Trimming removed 0 bases from V and 5 bases from J; junction bases left unmatched: 4. This CDR3 is built from 15 residues. CDR1 and CDR2 (germline): SEHNR, FQNEAQ (reference sequence). DNA for the CDR3: TGTGCCAGCAGCTTAGCCGGGACAGAATATCAGCCCCAGCATTTT. It specifies CASSLAGTEYQPQHF.